The 32 T cell receptor beta chains below come from one sample, sequenced in a study of tumor-infiltrating lymphocytes in primary liver carcinoma (dated by TCRdb to the late 2010s). RNA from unsorted whole blood was extracted with TRIzol reagent, and germline DNA was obtained with the DNeasy Blood & Tissue kit. TCRdb shows the sequencer as Illumina HiSeq 2500. TCRbeta-specific cDNA was reverse-transcribed from around 0.45 ug total RNA using a constant-region primer and ProtoScript II reverse transcriptase. TCRbeta libraries were built with three nested multiplex PCR rounds, a slightly modified ARM-PCR procedure. Multiplex TRBV1-TRBV30 forward primers and a Cbeta reverse primer were used in the first two PCR rounds, each of which was run for around 10 cycles. Clones were called with MiXCR by TCRdb after fastp trimmed the public reads at Q25, and only in-frame beta chains were retained. Duplicate CDR3 protein sequences are folded into a single record with the most common DNA and genes. This sample has 310,000 or so distinct CDR3 sequences in its table, and approximately 64% of those were observed once. About 6% of the sample belongs to the ten largest clones.

Sequencing input: peripheral blood. These receptors came from a man between 35 and 55 years old with primary liver carcinoma and hepatitis B virus infection.

Concerning this clonotype itself: Possible read error: a much larger clone is one base away. The genes are TRBV12-3 or TRBV12-4 and TRBJ2-1, with 11 bases matching TRBD2. Trimming cost V 8 bases and J 9 bases; bases outside gene matches: 12. The CDR3 runs to 15 residues. The chain's CDR3 is CASSQTSGRGSEQFF. CDR3 DNA sequence: TGTGCCAGCTCTCAAACTAGCGGGAGAGGGAGTGAGCAGTTCTTC.

For this clonotype: One end of the junction fails to match germline, which may point to a read error. V is TRBV11-2 and J is TRBJ2-3, with TRBD2 as a possible D gene (6 bases). The germline CDR1 and CDR2 sequences are SGHAT and FQNNGV. This CDR3 is built from 16 residues. Here the CDR3 DNA reads TGTGCCAGCACTTTTCCTCCGGGACTTCGCACAGGTACGCAGTATTTT. This codes for CASTFPPGLRTGTQYF.

As regards this clonotype: Germline is not matched at one junction end, which may reflect a read error. The V gene is TRBV11-2, the J gene TRBJ2-7; D remains unclear. Germline V gene data show CDR1 as SGHAT and CDR2 as FQNNGV. The CDR3 is made up of 12 amino acids. The CDR3 spells CASTLAPLERYF. For the CDR3, the DNA is TGTGCCAGCACCTTAGCACCTCTAGAGCGGTACTTC.

The rearrangement joins TRBV5-1 to TRBJ2-3, with 8 bases fitting TRBD1. The CDR3 is made up of 15 amino acids. The germline gives CDR1 SGHRS, CDR2 YFSETQ. Trimming at V came to 3 bases and at J to 6 bases, leaving 9 bases not matched to a gene. The CDR3 DNA follows: TGCGCCAGCAGCTCCGGTCAGGGGGCGTGGGATACGCAGTATTTT. As protein: CASSSGQGAWDTQYF.

To note about this clonotype: The CDR3 ends on some other residue instead of the conserved phenylalanine or tryptophan, so this is likely a read error. The rearrangement joins TRBV11-3 to TRBJ2-1, with D possibly TRBD2 on 6 matching bases. Trimming cost V 2 bases and J 8 bases, with 13 bases left between them. The germline V gene encodes CDR1 SGHNT and CDR2 YENEEA. This CDR3 has 14 residues. The CDR3 region has the DNA TGTGCCAGCAGCTTATCGGCGGGAAGGGATGAGCAGTTCCTC. This translates into CASSLSAGRDEQFL.

The rearrangement links TRBV11-2 to TRBJ2-7, with TRBD1 matching 7 bases. The CDR3 is 14 amino acids. The junction had 12 bases not matched to a gene; V was cut back by 0 bases and J by 13 bases. Germline V gene lookup returns CDR1 SGHAT and CDR2 FQNNGV. Here the CDR3 DNA reads TGTGCCAGCAGCTTAGACAGGGGGACCTACTGGCAATACTTC. It is translated as CASSLDRGTYWQYF. Variable domain in full (rest from reference TRBV11-2 and TRBJ2-7): EAGVAQSPRYKIIEKRQSVAFWCNPISGHATLYWYQQILGQGPKLLIQFQNNGVVDDSQLPKDRFSAERLKGVDSTLKIQPAKLEDSAVYLCASSLDRGTYWQYFGPGTRLTVT.

This clonotype was seen once. A much larger clone sits a single nucleotide away, making a read error possible. The final CDR3 position lacks the conserved phenylalanine or tryptophan, pointing to a likely read error. V is TRBV6-5 and J is TRBJ1-1; tentatively, D is TRBD1 (5 bases). V lost 7 bases and J 1 base, leaving 13 bases between the germline ends. The CDR3 totals 14 residues. Germline CDR1 reads MNHEY; CDR2 reads SVGAGI. CDR3 sequence reads: CASNLGGTNTEAFL. CDR3 in DNA: TGTGCCAGCAACCTGGGGGGGACGAACACTGAAGCTTTCTTA.

This clonotype was detected only once. A junction boundary mismatches the germline segment, possibly from a read error. The V and J genes are TRBV11-1 and TRBJ1-1; D unclear. The CDR3 runs 15 residues. Germline CDR1 SGHAT, CDR2 FQDESV (reference sequence). In DNA, the CDR3 is TGTGCCAACAGCTTAGGAGCTCAGGCTAGAAATGAAGCTCTCTTT. Protein sequence: CANSLGAQARNEALF.

The sample holds one count of this clonotype. The gene calls are TRBV29-1 and TRBJ2-3; possibly TRBD2 for D (6 bases). V lost 5 bases and J lost 2, with 11 bases in between. Per germline, CDR1 SQVTM and CDR2 ANQGSEA. The CDR3 consists of 13 residues. CDR3 nucleotide sequence: TGCAGCGTTCAACGGGGGAACACAGATACGCAGTATTTT. Translating it yields CSVQRGNTDTQYF.

This chain connects TRBV5-4 to TRBJ2-3, with no clear D. The V end lost 4 bases, the J end lost 6 bases, and 9 bases lay between the germline ends. This CDR3 region has 12 residues. In germline, CDR1 is SGHNT, CDR2 YYREEE (reference sequence). As DNA, the CDR3 is TGTGCCAGCAGCGCCCCTGGGGATACGCAGTATTTT. This codes for CASSAPGDTQYF.

This clonotype appeared many times. The chain has TRBV6-5 and TRBJ2-7; 9 nucleotides align to TRBD2. Per the germline V gene, CDR1 is MNHEY and CDR2 is SVGAGI. The CDR3 contains 14 residues. Trimming took 7 bases from V and 6 from J; bases not matched to a gene: 10. The CDR3 nucleotides read TGTGCCAGCACAAAGGGGACTAGCTCTGGCGAGCAGTACTTC. Its translation is CASTKGTSSGEQYF.

Regarding this clonotype: One end of the junction varies from germline; a read error may be responsible. The chain joins TRBV5-1 to TRBJ2-1; weak D call: TRBD2 (5 bases). CDR3 size: 14 residues. Germline V gene sequence: CDR1 SGHRS, CDR2 YFSETQ. The CDR3 loop reads CASSLETLVDERFF. The CDR3 DNA sequence: TGCGCCAGCAGCTTGGAAACACTAGTGGATGAGCGGTTCTTC.

With respect to this clonotype: The junction departs from the called germline gene at one end, perhaps through a read error. V usage is TRBV28 and J usage is TRBJ2-3; the D is unclear. Germline V CDR1 and CDR2: MDHEN, SYDVKM. This CDR3 is 12 amino acids long. The CDR3 region is CASSSYLDTQCF. CDR3 bases: TGTGCCAGCAGTTCATATCTAGATACGCAGTGTTTT.

This chain connects TRBV6-1 to TRBJ2-3, with TRBD1 matching 8 bases. The junction had 10 bases not matched to a gene; V was cut back by 0 bases and J by 5 bases. The CDR3 contains 17 residues. CDR1 is MNHNS and CDR2 is SASEGT in the germline V gene. Here the CDR3 reads CASSEARTGLWGDTQYF. CDR3 DNA: TGTGCCAGCAGTGAAGCGAGGACAGGGCTTTGGGGAGATACGCAGTATTTT.

The sample holds many counts of this clonotype. The CDR3 DNA reads TGTGCCAGTACCGGACTAGCGCCTACTCAGGGGGGTTTTAGGCAGTTCTTC. It encodes CASTGLAPTQGGFRQFF. The chain joins TRBV6-5 to TRBJ2-1, with TRBD2 matching 9 bases. This CDR3 comprises 17 residues. V trimming: 9 bases; J trimming: 12 bases; junction bases outside the gene matches: 24. CDR1 and CDR2 from the germline V gene are MNHEY and SVGAGI.

About this clonotype: A much larger clone differs from this one at a single base, so this may be a read error. This chain uses TRBV5-5 with TRBJ1-2, with unresolved D. Germline assignment: CDR1 SGHKS and CDR2 YYEKEE (reference sequence). The CDR3 sequence is 12 residues long. For the CDR3, the DNA is TGTGCCAGCAGCTTGGTCGGGTCTGGCTACGCCTTC. This codes for CASSLVGSGYAF. Supplemented by reference TRBV5-5 and TRBJ1-2, the full variable domain reads DAGVTQSPTHLIKTRGQQVTLRCSPISGHKSVSWYQQVLGQGPQFIFQYYEKEERGRGNFPDRFSARQFPNYSSELNVNALLLGDSALYLCASSLVGSGYAFGSGTRLTVV.

This clonotype came up many times. The gene calls are TRBV6-1 and TRBJ2-7, with 8 bases matching TRBD2. The CDR3 loop spans 13 amino acids. Trimming removed 6 bases from V and 7 bases from J; junction bases left unmatched: 8. Germline V gene sequence: CDR1 MNHNS, CDR2 SASEGT. CDR3 coding DNA: TGTGCCAGCAGCGAGGTCAGCGGGAGAGAGCAGTACTTC. Translation: CASSEVSGREQYF.

In regard to this clonotype: Relative to the germline gene, one junction end is altered; a read error may explain this. V and J are TRBV5-1 and TRBJ2-7, with unresolved D. The germline V gene has CDR1 SGHRS and CDR2 YFSETQ. This CDR3 is built from 15 residues. CDR3 sequence (DNA): TGCGCCAGCAGCTTGCGGGCAGAGGCTTGGTACGGGCAGTACTTC. Encoded protein: CASSLRAEAWYGQYF. Full variable domain (missing parts from reference TRBV5-1 and TRBJ2-7): KAGVTQTPRYLIKTRGQQVTLSCSPISGHRSVSWYQQTPGQGLQFLFEYFSETQRNKGNFPGRFSGRQFSNSRSEMNVSTLELGDSALYLCASSLRAEAWYGQYFGPGTRLTVT.

Remarks on this clonotype: Germline and junction disagree at one end, which may indicate a read error. The chain joins TRBV11-2 to TRBJ2-1; D ambiguous. This CDR3 is built from 14 residues. From germline, CDR1 is SGHAT and CDR2 FQNNGV. CDR3 region: CASILLASYNEQFF. CDR3 nucleotide sequence: TGTGCTAGCATCTTATTAGCATCCTACAATGAGCAGTTCTTC.

Points on this clonotype: It may be a read error: a sequence one base away is much more abundant. The rearrangement links TRBV6-6 to TRBJ1-5, with 8 bases aligning to TRBD1. V shed 6 bases and J 7 bases; nucleotides not matched to a gene: 11. The germline gives CDR1 MNHNY, CDR2 SVGAGI (reference sequence). The CDR3 consists of 15 residues. Here the CDR3 reads CASSLSGQEGQPQHF. The CDR3 DNA sequence: TGTGCCAGCAGCCTCTCGGGACAGGAAGGCCAGCCCCAGCATTTT.

As for this clonotype: Its ends do not fully match the called genes, so a read error is possible. The chain is built from TRBV11-2 and TRBJ2-7; tentatively, D is TRBD2 (5 bases). The CDR3 contains 16 residues. The V gene's germline CDR1 is SGHAT and CDR2 FQNNGV. CDR3 DNA: TGTGCCAACAGCTTAGATTCCACTAGGCAGGCCTACGAGCAGTACTTC. It yields the protein CANSLDSTRQAYEQYF.

For this clonotype: Lacking the conserved final phenylalanine or tryptophan, this CDR3 likely reflects a read error. The chain links TRBV11-2 to TRBJ2-5; no firm D call. The germline V gene encodes CDR1 SGHAT and CDR2 FQNNGV. The CDR3 sequence is 13 residues long. The CDR3 nucleotides read TGTGCCGGCAGCTTAGACGGGCCGGAGACCCAGTACCTC. Translated, it gives CAGSLDGPETQYL.

V is TRBV20-1 and J is TRBJ2-7; D gene uncertain. The CDR3 is 13 residues long. Germline CDR1 DFQATT, CDR2 SNEGSKA (reference sequence). The V end was cut by 3 bases, the J end by 7 bases, with 16 bases between. CDR3 sequence reads: CSASHSFFYEQYF. DNA of the CDR3: TGCAGTGCTAGCCACAGCTTCTTCTATGAGCAGTACTTC.

A word on this clonotype: This may stem from a read error, because a much larger clone lies one nucleotide away. V usage is TRBV4-1 and J usage is TRBJ2-7; D is unclear. V lost 2 bases and J lost 5, with 10 bases in between. Germline V CDR1 and CDR2: MGHRA, YSYEKL. The CDR3 spans 13 residues. The CDR3 region is CASSQSSTDEQYF. CDR3 bases: TGCGCCAGCAGCCAATCCTCAACCGACGAGCAGTACTTC.

A note on this clonotype: A much larger clone lies a single base off, so this may be a read error. This rearrangement joins TRBV6-5 to TRBJ2-7, with unresolved D. This CDR3 has 14 residues. Germline CDR1 is MNHEY and CDR2 is SVGAGI. Trimming shortened V by 2 bases and J by 0 bases, and 8 bases separated the two germline ends. The CDR3 DNA sequence: TGTGCCAGCAGTTACAAGGGCGACTCCTACGAGCAGTACTTC. As protein: CASSYKGDSYEQYF.

The table lists this clonotype with a count of one. One end of the junction is discordant with germline, which a read error may explain. The CDR3 DNA follows: TGTGCCAGCAGTTACGTCCTGGAGACTCAGTACTTC. Amino acid sequence: CASSYVLETQYF. The V and J genes are TRBV6-2 or TRBV6-3 and TRBJ2-5; no definite D call. Germline CDR1 reads MNHEY; CDR2 reads SVGEGT. This CDR3 contains 12 residues.

The CDR3 nucleotides are TGCGCCAGCAGCTTGGCACCAGGGGGTGAGACCCAGTACTTC. Protein sequence: CASSLAPGGETQYF. The chain has TRBV5-1 and TRBJ2-5; TRBD1 matches 7 bases. CDR3 length: 14 amino acids. The germline gives CDR1 SGHRS, CDR2 YFSETQ. V lost 0 bases and J lost 5; bases outside the gene matches: 4.

Concerning this clonotype itself: Sequence at one end of the junction differs from germline and may be a read error. V and J are TRBV10-3 and TRBJ1-1; D not resolved. From germline, CDR1 is ENHRY and CDR2 SYGVKD. This CDR3 contains 13 residues. The CDR3 is CASLGFGRTEDSF. CDR3 bases: TGTGCCAGCCTAGGGTTTGGTCGCACTGAAGATTCCTTT.

This clonotype was seen once. Sequence at one end of the junction differs from germline and may be a read error. The chain recombines TRBV6-1 with TRBJ2-1, with D unclear. Germline CDR1 MNHNS, CDR2 SASEGT. The CDR3 runs 12 residues. The DNA of the CDR3 is TGTGGCAGCAGTGAACAAGGCTATGAGCAGTTCTTC. Its translation is CGSSEQGYEQFF.

Concerning this clonotype: The junction departs from germline at one end; a sequencing error may be responsible. This chain uses TRBV11-2 with TRBJ2-5, with D uncertain. The CDR3 spans 13 residues. CDR1 SGHAT and CDR2 FQNNGV come from the germline V gene. CDR3 bases: TGTACCAGCAGCTTTTCTTCGCAAGAGACCCAATACTTC. Protein: CTSSFSSQETQYF.

This clonotype has ten or more counts. The chain uses TRBV12-3 or TRBV12-4 and TRBJ2-7, with TRBD2 matching 7 bases. The CDR3 runs 14 residues. The V and J ends lost 4 bases and 2 bases, in that order; junction bases with no gene match: 5. CDR3 DNA: TGTGCCAGCAGTTACGTCGGGACTACCTACGAGCAGTACTTC. Its protein product is CASSYVGTTYEQYF.

Details on this clonotype: Relative to the germline gene, one junction end is altered; a read error may explain this. The chain has TRBV5-1 and TRBJ2-1, with 8 nucleotides matching TRBD1. The CDR3 loop spans 15 amino acids. Looked up from germline, CDR1 is SGHRS and CDR2 is YFSETQ. In nucleotides, the CDR3 is TGCGCCAGCAGCTTGGCAGGGGGCCTATACAATGAGCGGTTCTTC. It translates to CASSLAGGLYNERFF.